The 11 T cell receptor beta chains listed next were all sequenced from one sample in a study of Ad26.COV2.S vaccination and SARS-CoV-2 variants. Produced via immunoSEQ multiplex PCR; TCRdb's table is partial and in-frame only. The sample holds 380,000 or so clones; about four fifths are singletons and the top ten take just under 7.5%. Specified treatment: some 20 received Ad26.COV2.S at low or high dose, single or two shots; several received placebo; per-sample allocation not given. Each sample was drawn 63 days after the first injection (of vaccine or placebo). Sequences were derived from peripheral blood, sampled in a trial of Ad26.COV2.S vaccine versus placebo. These TCRs come from a person between 18 and 65 years old who received the Ad26.COV2.S COVID-19 vaccine or a placebo.

The rearrangement uses TRBV7-9 and TRBJ2-2; 7 bases match TRBD1. The germline CDR1 and CDR2 sequences are SEHNR and FQNEAQ (reference sequence). V shed 5 bases and J 7 bases; nucleotides not matched to a gene: 7. The length of the CDR3 is 14 residues. This chain's CDR3 is CASSRDSFSGELFF. CDR3 nucleotide sequence: TGTGCCAGCAGCCGGGACAGTTTTAGCGGGGAGCTGTTTTTT.

The V gene is TRBV7-9, the J gene TRBJ2-5; D unclear. The germline gives CDR1 SEHNR, CDR2 FQNEAQ (reference sequence). There are 12 residues in the CDR3. V lost 10 bases, J lost 0 bases, and 9 bases lay in between. CDR3 residues: CATHGYQETQYF. The DNA for the CDR3 is TGTGCCACGCACGGGTACCAAGAGACCCAGTACTTC.

This clone occurred once. The genes are TRBV19 and TRBJ1-2; 7 positions agree with TRBD1. Germline V CDR1 and CDR2: LNHDA, SQIVND (reference sequence). V gave up 7 bases and J gave up 1 base; unmatched junction bases: 12. CDR3 length: 16 residues. CDR3 amino acids: CASTSWGRDSNYGYTF. The CDR3 nucleotides are TGTGCCAGTACCTCCTGGGGCCGGGACAGTAACTATGGCTACACCTTC.

The chain has TRBV6-5 and TRBJ2-7, with unresolved D. Germline CDR1 MNHEY, CDR2 SVGAGI. CDR3 size: 13 residues. V lost 5 bases and J lost 2, with 10 bases in between. CDR3: CASSPRQPYEQYF. The CDR3 coding sequence is TGTGCCAGCAGTCCAAGGCAGCCCTACGAGCAGTACTTC.

The V gene is TRBV6-6, the J gene TRBJ1-5, with D tentatively TRBD1 (5 bases). V was clipped by 10 bases and J by 3 bases, with 16 bases between them. The CDR3 is 14 amino acids. Germline V gene lookup returns CDR1 MNHNY and CDR2 SVGAGI (reference sequence). The CDR3 here is CATLLAGPNQPQHF. In DNA, the CDR3 is TGTGCCACCCTACTGGCAGGGCCCAATCAGCCCCAGCATTTT.

V is TRBV2 and J is TRBJ2-5, with 10 nucleotides matching TRBD1. Germline-derived CDR1 and CDR2 are SNHLY and FYNNEI. V dropped 8 bases and J dropped 5; count of bases not matched to a gene: 8. The CDR3 length is 14 residues. CDR3 sequence: CASQQDRGYETQYF. CDR3 nucleotide sequence: TGTGCCAGCCAACAGGACAGGGGGTATGAGACCCAGTACTTC.

V gene TRBV5-6 combines with J gene TRBJ1-2; D is unclear. This CDR3 comprises 14 residues. Deletions cut 0 bases from V and 8 bases from J, with 14 bases between. From germline, CDR1 is SGHDT and CDR2 YYEEEE. CDR3: CASSLGAAGEGYTF. DNA of the CDR3: TGTGCCAGCAGCTTGGGAGCAGCCGGGGAGGGCTACACCTTC.

The chain carries TRBV7-2 and TRBJ1-1, with unresolved D. This CDR3 contains 14 residues. In germline, CDR1 is SGHTA, CDR2 FQGNSA. V was clipped by 5 bases and J by 4 bases, with 14 bases between them. The CDR3 sequence: CASSLPRLVTEAFF. CDR3 bases: TGTGCCAGCAGCCTTCCAAGACTGGTCACTGAAGCTTTCTTT.

In this sample, this clone turned up a few times. The rearrangement joins TRBV3-1 (or the pseudogene TRBV3-2) to TRBJ1-3; D may be TRBD1 (6 bases). Germline V gives CDR1 LGHDT, CDR2 YNNKEL (reference sequence). Between the trimmed V and J ends, which lost 4 bases and 5 bases, there was a span of 18 bases. This CDR3 is 16 amino acids long. CDR3 amino acids: CASSLHQRGRRNTIYF. The CDR3 DNA is TGTGCCAGCAGCCTACATCAAAGGGGGAGAAGAAACACCATATATTTT.

This clone has only one observation. The chain joins TRBV6-5 to TRBJ1-2, with D possibly matching TRBD1 (5 bases). Germline CDR1 is MNHEY and CDR2 is SVGAGI. The CDR3 length is 13 residues. V was clipped by 6 bases and J by 3 bases, with 11 bases between them. The CDR3 sequence: CASSAGFYYGYTF. CDR3 nucleotides: TGTGCCAGCAGCGCAGGGTTTTACTATGGCTACACCTTC.

The J gene is TRBJ2-2, the V gene TRBV5-1; 11 bases align to TRBD1. The V and J ends lost 5 bases and 6 bases, in that order; junction bases with no gene match: 6. Per the germline V gene, CDR1 is SGHRS and CDR2 is YFSETQ. The CDR3 is made up of 15 amino acids. The CDR3, as DNA: TGCGCCAGCAGTCCCGGACAGGGGGCCGCCGGGGAGCTGTTTTTT. Translation: CASSPGQGAAGELFF.